The clone carrying this T cell receptor beta chain appeared many times. This record comes from a study of T cells in Graves' hyperthyroidism and ophthalmopathy. RNA transcripts yielded amplified TCR beta CDR3 regions. Primed by the HTBI set, a first-round RT-PCR was run on the TCR CDR3. In TCRdb, the multiplex PCR reads were re-called with MiXCR into one record per CDR3 protein. The sample comprises 660,000 or so distinct CDR3 sequences, about 45% of which are singletons, and roughly 7.2% rests with the top ten. What was sequenced was peripheral blood or thyroid tissue (not recorded which). The receptor was isolated from an adult man with Graves' disease, either hyperthyroidism or ophthalmopathy (not recorded which).

The CDR3 DNA follows: TGTGCCAGCAGTGCGGGACACCAAAATCAGCCCCAGCATTTT. This encodes CASSAGHQNQPQHF. The chain joins TRBV2 to TRBJ1-5, with D maybe TRBD1 (6 bases). This CDR3 region has 14 residues. CDR1 and CDR2 (germline): SNHLY, FYNNEI. Trimming left V 4 bases short and J 4 bases short, with 11 bases between.